These 13 T cell receptor beta chains came from one sample sequenced in a study of graft-versus-host responses after intestinal transplantation. Using immunoSEQ multiplex PCR, the repertoire was profiled, and TCRdb retains in-frame clones only, with some absent. The sample holds roughly 13,000 clones, roughly four fifths seen once. The sequencing used PBMCs, collected after intestinal transplantation. Receptors originate from a human patient who received an intestinal transplant, so some T cells may come from the graft donor.

V is TRBV6-1 and J is TRBJ2-7; weak D call: TRBD2 (5 bases). Per the germline V gene, CDR1 is MNHNS and CDR2 is SASEGT. The CDR3 sequence is 14 residues long. V lost 5 bases to trimming and J lost 0 bases, with 11 bases between them. CDR3 protein: CASSRTGNSYEQYF. The CDR3 bases are TGTGCCAGCAGTCGGACGGGAAACTCCTACGAGCAGTACTTC.

The chain is built from TRBV27 and TRBJ2-7, with 8 bases that match TRBD2. CDR1 MNHEY and CDR2 SMNVEV come from the germline V gene (reference sequence). The ends lost 2 bases at V and 0 bases at J; junction bases unmatched: 0. There are 14 residues in the CDR3. CDR3 in amino acids: CASSLLAGSYEQYF. DNA for the CDR3: TGTGCCAGCAGTTTACTAGCGGGCTCCTACGAGCAGTACTTC.

V gene TRBV11-2 combines with J gene TRBJ2-7; D call uncertain. The V and J ends lost 6 bases and 0 bases respectively, with 12 bases between them. Germline CDR1 reads SGHAT; CDR2 reads FQNNGV. The CDR3 contains 14 residues. CDR3 protein: CASSHRGSSYEQYF. CDR3 nucleotide sequence: TGTGCCAGCAGTCATCGAGGTAGCTCCTACGAGCAGTACTTC.

The chain couples TRBV6-4 to TRBJ2-1, with 7 bases matching TRBD2. J gave up 4 bases and V 2 bases, and 5 bases lay outside the gene matches. Germline loops: CDR1 MRHNA, CDR2 SNTAGT. The CDR3 covers 15 residues. CDR3 amino acids: CASSDRAGEYNEQFF. CDR3 nucleotides: TGTGCCAGCAGTGACCGGGCGGGGGAATACAATGAGCAGTTCTTC.

This chain connects TRBV2 to TRBJ2-5; tentative D call: TRBD1 (7 bases). The V and J ends lost 3 bases and 2 bases respectively, with 13 bases between them. CDR1 SNHLY and CDR2 FYNNEI come from the germline V gene. There are 15 residues in the CDR3. CDR3 nucleotide sequence: TGTGCCAGCAGTGAGAAGGCAGGGGGGCAAGAGACCCAGTACTTC. Its protein product is CASSEKAGGQETQYF. The variable domain in full, completed from reference TRBV2 and TRBJ2-5, reads EPEVTQTPSHQVTQMGQEVILRCVPISNHLYFYWYRQILGQKVEFLVSFYNNEISEKSEIFDDQFSVERPDGSNFTLKIRSTKLEDSAMYFCASSEKAGGQETQYFGPGTRLLVL.

V usage is TRBV28 and J usage is TRBJ2-7; TRBD1 is a possible D gene (6 bases). Germline CDR1 is MDHEN and CDR2 is SYDVKM. V was pared by 5 bases and J by 3 bases, with 14 bases between. CDR3 length: 14 amino acids. CDR3: CASSPWGTHYEQYF. For the CDR3, the DNA is TGTGCCAGCAGTCCCTGGGGGACACACTACGAGCAGTACTTC.

The gene calls are TRBV6-6 and TRBJ1-5; D perhaps matches TRBD1 (6 bases). Trimming cost V 5 bases and J 7 bases, with 12 bases left between them. Germline V gene data show CDR1 as MNHNY and CDR2 as SVGAGI (reference sequence). This CDR3 comprises 13 residues. For the CDR3, the DNA is TGTGCCAGCAGTCACACAGGGAGACAGCCCCAGCATTTT. Protein product: CASSHTGRQPQHF.

This clone was seen more than once but under ten times. The V and J genes are TRBV6-1 and TRBJ2-7; D ambiguous. The germline V and J ends were trimmed by 1 base and 4 bases, with 5 bases remaining between them. Germline CDR1 and CDR2: MNHNS and SASEGT. The CDR3 extends over 12 amino acids. The CDR3 nucleotides are TGTGCCAGCAGTGAAGTCTCGTACGAGCAGTACTTC. Amino acids: CASSEVSYEQYF.

The V call is TRBV5-4, the J call TRBJ1-2; D is ambiguous. Germline CDR1 and CDR2: SGHNT and YYREEE (reference sequence). Trimming cost V 2 bases and J 4 bases, with 9 bases left between them. CDR3 size: 13 residues. The CDR3 coding sequence is TGTGCCAGCAGCTTCGAACCGATCTATGGCTACACCTTC. Its protein product is CASSFEPIYGYTF. Filled out from reference TRBV5-4 and TRBJ1-2, the complete variable domain reads ETGVTQSPTHLIKTRGQQVTLRCSSQSGHNTVSWYQQALGQGPQFIFQYYREEENGRGNFPPRFSGLQFPNYSSELNVNALELDDSALYLCASSFEPIYGYTFGSGTRLTVV.

The chain links TRBV5-4 to TRBJ2-7; no definite D call. V dropped 0 bases and J dropped 4 bases, with 11 bases sitting between them. CDR3 size: 14 residues. The germline V gene has CDR1 SGHNT and CDR2 YYREEE (reference sequence). This CDR3 is CASSLGTIGYEQYF. DNA for the CDR3: TGTGCCAGCAGCTTGGGTACGATCGGATACGAGCAGTACTTC.

The chain uses TRBV9 and TRBJ2-1, with 9 positions matching TRBD2. Per germline, CDR1 SGDLS and CDR2 YYNGEE. V lost 0 bases and J lost 7; bases outside the gene matches: 8. The CDR3 is 16 amino acids. CDR3 sequence: CASSVGREGRGNEQFF. Written as DNA, the CDR3 is TGTGCCAGCAGCGTAGGGCGGGAGGGCCGAGGGAATGAGCAGTTCTTC.

The chain combines TRBV4-1 with TRBJ2-7; D is uncertain. V was clipped by 3 bases and J by 4 bases, with 16 bases between them. Germline V CDR1 and CDR2: MGHRA, YSYEKL. This CDR3 has 15 amino acids. Here the CDR3 reads CASSHADTSRYEQYF. Here the CDR3 DNA reads TGCGCCAGCAGCCACGCCGACACATCAAGATACGAGCAGTACTTC.

The sample holds a few counts of this clone. The J gene is TRBJ1-1, the V gene TRBV5-8; D call uncertain. This CDR3 has 11 residues. Germline CDR1 reads SGHTS; CDR2 reads YDEGEE. With 0 bases removed from V and 7 bases from J, the gap between germline ends came to 4 bases. In DNA, the CDR3 is TGTGCCAGCAGCTTGGCGGTTGAAGCTTTCTTT. Amino acids: CASSLAVEAFF.